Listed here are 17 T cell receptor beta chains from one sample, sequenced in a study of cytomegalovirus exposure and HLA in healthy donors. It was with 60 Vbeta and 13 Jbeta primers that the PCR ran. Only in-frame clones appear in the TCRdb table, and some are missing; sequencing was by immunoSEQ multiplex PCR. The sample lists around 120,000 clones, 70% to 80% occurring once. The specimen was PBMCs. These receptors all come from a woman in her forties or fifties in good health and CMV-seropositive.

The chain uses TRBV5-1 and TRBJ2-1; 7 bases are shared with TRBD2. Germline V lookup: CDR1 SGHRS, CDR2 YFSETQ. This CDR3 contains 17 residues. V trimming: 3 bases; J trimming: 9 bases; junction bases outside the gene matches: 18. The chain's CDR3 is CASSSSGGTTFPVEQFF. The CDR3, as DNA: TGCGCCAGCAGCTCTAGTGGGGGGACTACCTTCCCAGTTGAGCAGTTCTTC. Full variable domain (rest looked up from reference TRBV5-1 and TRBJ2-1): KAGVTQTPRYLIKTRGQQVTLSCSPISGHRSVSWYQQTPGQGLQFLFEYFSETQRNKGNFPGRFSGRQFSNSRSEMNVSTLELGDSALYLCASSSSGGTTFPVEQFFGPGTRLTVL.

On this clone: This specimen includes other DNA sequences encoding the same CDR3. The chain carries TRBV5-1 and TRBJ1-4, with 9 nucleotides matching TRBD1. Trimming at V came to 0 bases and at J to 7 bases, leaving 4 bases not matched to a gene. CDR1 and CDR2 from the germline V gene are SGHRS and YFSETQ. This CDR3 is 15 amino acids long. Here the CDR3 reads CASSLAGQGGEKLFF. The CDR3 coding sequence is TGCGCCAGCAGCTTGGCGGGACAGGGCGGTGAAAAACTGTTTTTT.

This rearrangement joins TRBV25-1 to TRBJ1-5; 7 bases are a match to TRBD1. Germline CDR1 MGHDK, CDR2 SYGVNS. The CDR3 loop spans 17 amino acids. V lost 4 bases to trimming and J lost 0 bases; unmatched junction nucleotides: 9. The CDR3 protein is CASSGRDSCYSNQPQHF. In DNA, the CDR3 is TGTGCCAGCAGTGGCCGGGACAGCTGCTATAGCAATCAGCCCCAGCATTTT.

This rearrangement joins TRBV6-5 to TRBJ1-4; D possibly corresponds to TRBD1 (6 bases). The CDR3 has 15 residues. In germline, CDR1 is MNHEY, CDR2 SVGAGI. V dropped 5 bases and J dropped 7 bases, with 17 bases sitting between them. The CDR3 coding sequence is TGTGCCAGCAGTCGAGACAAGGGGGTGGGTGAAAAACTGTTTTTT. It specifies CASSRDKGVGEKLFF.

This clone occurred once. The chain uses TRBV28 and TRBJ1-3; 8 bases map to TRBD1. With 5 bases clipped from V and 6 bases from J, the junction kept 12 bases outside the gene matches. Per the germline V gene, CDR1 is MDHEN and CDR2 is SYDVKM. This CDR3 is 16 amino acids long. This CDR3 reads CASSPLDRGRLNTIYF. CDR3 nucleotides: TGTGCCAGCAGTCCCCTAGACAGGGGCCGACTAAACACCATATATTTT. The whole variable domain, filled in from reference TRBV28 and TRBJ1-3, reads DVKVTQSSRYLVKRTGEKVFLECVQDMDHENMFWYRQDPGLGLRLIYFSYDVKMKEKGDIPEGYSVSREKKERFSLILESASTNQTSMYLCASSPLDRGRLNTIYFGEGSWLTVV.

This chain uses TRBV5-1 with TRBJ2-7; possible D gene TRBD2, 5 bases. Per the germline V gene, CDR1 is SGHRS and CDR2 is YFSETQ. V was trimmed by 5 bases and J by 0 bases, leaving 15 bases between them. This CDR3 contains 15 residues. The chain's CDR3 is CASRRVRESSYEQYF. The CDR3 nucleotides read TGCGCCAGCAGACGGGTTCGGGAAAGCTCCTACGAGCAGTACTTC.

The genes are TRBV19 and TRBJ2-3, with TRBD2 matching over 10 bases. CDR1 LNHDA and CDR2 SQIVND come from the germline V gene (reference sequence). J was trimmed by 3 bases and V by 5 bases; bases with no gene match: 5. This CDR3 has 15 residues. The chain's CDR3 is CASSYLTSGTDTQYF. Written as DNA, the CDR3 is TGTGCCAGTAGTTACCTGACTAGCGGGACAGATACGCAGTATTTT.

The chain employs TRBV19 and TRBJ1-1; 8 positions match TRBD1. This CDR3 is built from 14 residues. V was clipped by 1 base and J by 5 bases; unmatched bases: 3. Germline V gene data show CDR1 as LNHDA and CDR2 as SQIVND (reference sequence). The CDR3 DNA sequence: TGTGCCAGTAGTATAGTACGGACAGGGACTGAAGCTTTCTTT. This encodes CASSIVRTGTEAFF.

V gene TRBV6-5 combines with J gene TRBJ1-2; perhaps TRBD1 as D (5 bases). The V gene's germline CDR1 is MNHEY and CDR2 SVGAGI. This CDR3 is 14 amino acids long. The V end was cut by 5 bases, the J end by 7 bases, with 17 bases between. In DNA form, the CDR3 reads TGTGCCAGCAGTCCAAGCTCAGGGTCGCGTGGCTACACCTTC. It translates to CASSPSSGSRGYTF.

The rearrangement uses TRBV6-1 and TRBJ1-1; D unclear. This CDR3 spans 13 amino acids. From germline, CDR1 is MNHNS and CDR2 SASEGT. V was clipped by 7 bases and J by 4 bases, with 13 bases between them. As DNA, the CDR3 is TGTGCCAGCAACCCGGGTATGATCACTGAAGCTTTCTTT. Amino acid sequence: CASNPGMITEAFF.

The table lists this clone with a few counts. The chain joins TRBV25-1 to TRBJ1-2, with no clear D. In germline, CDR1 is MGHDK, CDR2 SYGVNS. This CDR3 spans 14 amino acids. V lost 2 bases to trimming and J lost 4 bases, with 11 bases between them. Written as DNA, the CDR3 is TGTGCCAGCAGTGAAGGCGGGCCTACCTATGGCTACACCTTC. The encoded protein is CASSEGGPTYGYTF.

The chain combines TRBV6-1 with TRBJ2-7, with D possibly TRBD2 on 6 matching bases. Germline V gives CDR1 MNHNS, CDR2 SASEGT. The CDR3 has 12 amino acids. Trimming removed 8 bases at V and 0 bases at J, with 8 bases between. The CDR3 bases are TGTGCCAGCGGAGGGAGCTCCTACGAGCAGTACTTC. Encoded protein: CASGGSSYEQYF.

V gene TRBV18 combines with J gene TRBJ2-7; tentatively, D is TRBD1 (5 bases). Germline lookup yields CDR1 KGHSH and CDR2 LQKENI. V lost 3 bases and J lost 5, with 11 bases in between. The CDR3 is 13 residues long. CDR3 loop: CASSPSQGDEQYF. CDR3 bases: TGTGCCAGCTCACCTTCCCAGGGCGACGAGCAGTACTTC.

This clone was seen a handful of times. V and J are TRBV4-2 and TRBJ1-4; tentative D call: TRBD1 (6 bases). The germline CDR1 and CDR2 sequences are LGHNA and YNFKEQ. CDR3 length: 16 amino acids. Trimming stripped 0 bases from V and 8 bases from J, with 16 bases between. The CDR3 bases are TGTGCCAGCAGCCAAGACCAGGACAGTCAAGGAGAAAAACTGTTTTTT. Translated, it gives CASSQDQDSQGEKLFF.

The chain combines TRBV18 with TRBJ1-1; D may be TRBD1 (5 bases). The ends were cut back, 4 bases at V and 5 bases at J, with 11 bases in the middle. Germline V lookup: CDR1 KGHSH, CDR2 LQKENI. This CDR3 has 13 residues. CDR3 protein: CASSRAGGTEAFF. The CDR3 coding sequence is TGTGCCAGCTCACGAGCTGGGGGGACTGAAGCTTTCTTT.

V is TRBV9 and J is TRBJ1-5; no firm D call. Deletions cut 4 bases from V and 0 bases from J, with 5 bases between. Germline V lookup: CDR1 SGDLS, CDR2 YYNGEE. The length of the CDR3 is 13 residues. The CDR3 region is CASSQNSNQPQHF. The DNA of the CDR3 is TGTGCCAGCAGCCAAAATAGCAATCAGCCCCAGCATTTT.

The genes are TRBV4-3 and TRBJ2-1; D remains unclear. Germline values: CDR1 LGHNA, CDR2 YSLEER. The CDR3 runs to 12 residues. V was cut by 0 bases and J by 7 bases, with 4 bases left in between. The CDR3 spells CASSQDYNEQFF. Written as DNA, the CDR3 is TGCGCCAGCAGCCAAGATTATAATGAGCAGTTCTTC.